This TCR beta chain derives from a study of OX40 agonist ivuxolimab in advanced cancers. Assay: immunoSEQ multiplex PCR; the TCRdb copy retains only in-frame clones and omits some. The repertoire holds around 44,000 clones, with approximately 86% as singletons. Germline CDR1 SGHVS, CDR2 FNYEAQ. V was cut by 1 base and J by 1 base, with 6 bases left in between. CDR3 length: 14 residues. This specimen consisted of CD4+ or CD8+ T cells sorted from blood, obtained in a trial of the OX40 agonist ivuxolimab. This sequence was found in an adult with an advanced solid tumor such as melanoma, head and neck, liver or kidney cancer. V is TRBV7-6 and J is TRBJ2-3; tentatively, D is TRBD1 (5 bases). The CDR3 DNA reads as TGTGCCAGCAGCTTAGTAGGGGGCACAGATACGCAGTATTTT. Protein: CASSLVGGTDTQYF. Full variable domain (missing parts from reference TRBV7-6 and TRBJ2-3): GAGVSQSPRYKVTKRGQDVALRCDPISGHVSLYWYRQALGQGPEFLTYFNYEAQQDKSGLPNDRFSAERPEGSISTLTIQRTEQRDSAMYRCASSLVGGTDTQYFGPGTRLTVL.